The 27 T cell receptor beta chains below were found in one sample sequenced in a study of CD4 and CD8 cells across lung adenocarcinoma regions. TCRdb re-analysed the PCR reads in MiXCR, keeping a single row per CDR3 protein. The repertoire consists of about 20,000 distinct CDR3 sequences, with roughly 54% occurring once and the leading ten covering about 30%. Sequencing was done on a sample of CD8+ T cells from the center of a lung tumor. Receptors were obtained from a female donor with lung adenocarcinoma. The CD4 and CD8 labels of this study may be unreliable.

A remark on this clonotype: The junction departs from the called germline gene at one end, perhaps through a read error. The V gene is TRBV27, the J gene TRBJ2-4; possibly TRBD1 or TRBD2 for D (6 bases each). CDR1 and CDR2 (germline): MNHEY, SMNVEV (reference sequence). The CDR3 totals 16 residues. This CDR3 reads CASSVTGLGGKNTQYF. The DNA of the CDR3 is TGTGCGAGCAGCGTCACGGGGCTGGGGGGCAAAAACACGCAGTACTTC.

The genes are TRBV6-1 and TRBJ1-2; 8 positions agree with TRBD1. The length of the CDR3 is 13 residues. Per germline, CDR1 MNHNS and CDR2 SASEGT. After removal of 6 bases from V and 8 bases from J, the junction contained 8 bases not matched to a gene. The CDR3 is CASRDREGDGYTF. The CDR3 DNA reads TGTGCCAGCAGGGACAGGGAGGGGGACGGCTACACCTTC.

The rearrangement links TRBV10-1 to TRBJ1-4, with 10 positions matching TRBD1. This CDR3 has 15 residues. J lost 12 bases, V lost 7 bases, and 14 bases had no gene match. CDR1 and CDR2 from the germline V gene are WNHNN and SYGVQD (reference sequence). As DNA, the CDR3 is TGCGCCAGCAACTGGCTGTGGACAGGGGGAGGAGAACTGTTTTTT. Its translation is CASNWLWTGGGELFF.

Details on this clonotype: The germline gene is not matched at one end of the junction; a read error may be the cause. The chain has TRBV27 and TRBJ2-4; either TRBD1 or TRBD2 may fit D (6 bases each). CDR1 and CDR2 from the germline V gene are MNHEY and SMNVEV (reference sequence). This CDR3 has 16 amino acids. CDR3: CASRDRGRGAKNTQYF. DNA of the CDR3: TGTGCCAGCAGGGACCGGGGGCGGGGAGCGAAAAACACTCAGTACTTC.

V usage is TRBV4-1 and J usage is TRBJ2-2; possible D gene TRBD1, 7 bases. This CDR3 contains 14 residues. Deletions cut 4 bases from V and 6 bases from J, with 12 bases between. The V gene's germline CDR1 is MGHRA and CDR2 YSYEKL. Here the CDR3 DNA reads TGCGCCAGCAGCCTTCAGGGGGGAGCCGGGGAGCTGTTTTTT. It specifies CASSLQGGAGELFF.

V gene TRBV6-4 combines with J gene TRBJ2-3; possible D gene TRBD2, 7 bases. With the DNA end fitting TRBJ2-4 better, the J assignment may be wrong. Germline loops: CDR1 MRHNA, CDR2 SNTAGT. There are 16 residues in the CDR3. The CDR3 nucleotides are TGTGCCAGCAGTGATTCGGGGAGGGGGGACACAGATACTCAGTACTTC. This encodes CASSDSGRGDTDTQYF.

This clonotype is termed medium-sized. This rearrangement joins TRBV25-1 to TRBJ2-7, with D unresolved. This CDR3 has 12 amino acids. Germline loops: CDR1 MGHDK, CDR2 SYGVNS. The V and J ends lost 7 bases and 1 base respectively, with 8 bases between them. CDR3 nucleotides: TGTGCCAGCAAAACAGAGTCCTACGAGCAGTACTTC. Its translation is CASKTESYEQYF.

The chain couples TRBV6-1 to TRBJ2-3, with D perhaps matching TRBD2 (5 bases). CDR3 size: 17 residues. Trimming took 6 bases from V and 6 from J, leaving 25 bases between them. The V gene's germline CDR1 is MNHNS and CDR2 SASEGT. DNA for the CDR3: TGTGCCAGCAGCCCCGGAAAGAGGAGCGGATTATGGGATACGCAGTATTTT. Its protein is CASSPGKRSGLWDTQYF.

This clonotype has more than one count but fewer than ten. The CDR3 DNA follows: TGTGCCAGCAGCGTAGACGGGCCCGGGGAGCTGTTTTTT. Translating it yields CASSVDGPGELFF. V gene TRBV9 combines with J gene TRBJ2-2; D gene uncertain. Germline values: CDR1 SGDLS, CDR2 YYNGEE. V lost 0 bases and J 6 bases, leaving 6 bases between the germline ends. This CDR3 contains 13 residues.

The DNA for the CDR3 is TGTGCCACGGGCCTCGGAGCCAAAGATATGCAGTACTTC. It encodes CATGLGAKDMQYF. This rearrangement joins TRBV11-3 to TRBJ2-4; D unresolved. The CDR3 is 13 residues long. CDR1 is SGHNT, CDR2 YENEEA, per germline. V was shortened by 10 bases and J by 13 bases, with 23 bases between the two germline ends.

Remarks on this clonotype: One end of the junction is discordant with germline, which a read error may explain. The rearrangement links TRBV12-3 or TRBV12-4 to TRBJ2-5; D tentatively fits TRBD1 or TRBD2 (6 bases each). The CDR3 runs 18 residues. CDR3 nucleotides: TGTGCCAGCAGTGCCGCGGGGATCGGGGGCCGTGACCAAGAGACGCAGTACTTC. Translation: CASSAAGIGGRDQETQYF.

This clonotype was seen just once. The chain has TRBV6-1 and TRBJ2-1; 9 bases are a match to TRBD2. CDR3 length: 16 amino acids. Germline V gives CDR1 MNHNS, CDR2 SASEGT. With 4 bases clipped from V and 4 bases from J, the junction kept 8 bases outside the gene matches. CDR3 nucleotides: TGTGCCAGCAGTGGTCCGGGCGGGGGGGAATACAATGAGCAGTTCTTC. This codes for CASSGPGGGEYNEQFF.

The V and J genes are TRBV9 and TRBJ2-3, with TRBD1 matching over 9 bases. Per germline, CDR1 SGDLS and CDR2 YYNGEE. The V gene end was trimmed by 4 bases and the J gene end by 2 bases; junction bases not matched to a gene: 5. There are 15 residues in the CDR3. CDR3 DNA sequence: TGTGCCAGCAGCAACCGGGACAGGGTCACAGATACGCAGTATTTT. It encodes CASSNRDRVTDTQYF.

This clonotype was counted ten times or more. This chain links TRBV5-6 with TRBJ2-1; D is possibly TRBD1 or TRBD2 (5 bases each). The germline gives CDR1 SGHDT, CDR2 YYEEEE. V was trimmed by 4 bases and J by 2 bases, leaving 13 bases between them. CDR3 length equals 15 residues. CDR3 sequence reads: CASSTNGAPYNEQFF. The CDR3, as DNA: TGTGCCAGCAGCACCAACGGGGCCCCCTACAATGAGCAGTTCTTC.

To note about this clonotype: At one end, the junction sequence differs from germline, possibly due to a read error. The genes are TRBV10-1 and TRBJ2-4; D not resolved. In germline, CDR1 is WNHNN, CDR2 SYGVQD (reference sequence). The CDR3 contains 14 residues. The CDR3 protein is CGSTGRRATDIQYF. CDR3 DNA sequence: TGCGGCAGCACGGGCAGGCGAGCCACAGACATTCAGTACTTC.

This clonotype was observed many times. The V gene is TRBV4-1, the J gene TRBJ1-2; 7 bases agree with TRBD1. The CDR3 is made up of 15 amino acids. The germline V gene has CDR1 MGHRA and CDR2 YSYEKL. V shed 4 bases, J shed 4 bases, and the junction held 9 bases outside the gene matches. This CDR3 is CASSPREGATYGYTF. The CDR3 nucleotides read TGCGCCAGCAGCCCCCGGGAGGGGGCCACCTATGGCTACACCTTC.

This clonotype was seen ten or more times. CDR3 protein: CASSPLSSAPDNEQFF. CDR3 in DNA: TGTGCCAGCAGCCCGCTCAGTAGTGCCCCTGACAATGAGCAGTTCTTC. The chain links TRBV11-2 to TRBJ2-1; D is uncertain. The germline V gene encodes CDR1 SGHAT and CDR2 FQNNGV. V gave up 5 bases and J gave up 5 bases, with 19 bases separating them. This CDR3 is 16 amino acids long.

This clonotype was seen at least ten times. V is TRBV14 and J is TRBJ2-5, with TRBD2 identical over 8 bases. J was trimmed by 0 bases and V by 4 bases; bases with no gene match: 10. The CDR3 extends over 17 amino acids. Per germline, CDR1 SGHDN and CDR2 FVKESK. In DNA, the CDR3 is TGTGCCAGCAGCCCTAATCCCGGGAGGGCCTACCAAGAGACCCAGTACTTC. Its translation is CASSPNPGRAYQETQYF. Together with reference TRBV14 and TRBJ2-5, the CDR3 gives the full variable domain: EAGVTQFPSHSVIEKGQTVTLRCDPISGHDNLYWYRRVMGKEIKFLLHFVKESKQDESGMPNNRFLAERTGGTYSTLKVQPAELEDSGVYFCASSPNPGRAYQETQYFGPGTRLLVL.

This clonotype was counted ten times or more. The rearrangement links TRBV5-1 to TRBJ2-3, with D unclear. Germline values: CDR1 SGHRS, CDR2 YFSETQ. CDR3 length: 14 residues. Deletions cut 3 bases from V and 1 base from J, with 9 bases between. In nucleotides, the CDR3 is TGCGCCAGCAGCTCCGGTCCGCGCACAGATACGCAGTATTTT. Protein product: CASSSGPRTDTQYF. The full variable domain, with the rest looked up from reference TRBV5-1 and TRBJ2-3, is KAGVTQTPRYLIKTRGQQVTLSCSPISGHRSVSWYQQTPGQGLQFLFEYFSETQRNKGNFPGRFSGRQFSNSRSEMNVSTLELGDSALYLCASSSGPRTDTQYFGPGTRLTVL.

This clonotype was recorded at least ten times. The CDR3 DNA follows: TGTGCCAGCAGTCAAGGGACTATACCCGCTGCGCATGGCACAGATACGCAGTATTTT. Residues: CASSQGTIPAAHGTDTQYF. The chain couples TRBV6-1 to TRBJ2-3, with 7 bases identical to TRBD2. Germline V gives CDR1 MNHNS, CDR2 SASEGT. V was pared by 5 bases and J by 1 base, with 18 bases of the junction left unmatched. This CDR3 is 19 amino acids long.

V usage is TRBV7-2 and J usage is TRBJ2-1; TRBD2 aligns across 9 bases. The V and J ends lost 8 bases and 2 bases, in that order; junction bases with no gene match: 4. This CDR3 contains 14 residues. Germline assignment: CDR1 SGHTA and CDR2 FQGNSA. CDR3 bases: TGTGCCAGCGCCCCTAGCGGGGCCTACAATGAGCAGTTCTTC. This codes for CASAPSGAYNEQFF.

As for this clonotype: The germline gene is not matched at one end of the junction; a read error may be the cause. The V and J genes are TRBV27 and TRBJ2-3; possibly TRBD1 or TRBD2 for D (6 bases each). CDR1 and CDR2 from the germline V gene are MNHEY and SMNVEV (reference sequence). This CDR3 spans 16 amino acids. CDR3 sequence: CASRGYRGRGTETQYF. The CDR3 coding sequence is TGTGCCAGCAGGGGGTACCGGGGGCGTGGCACAGAGACGCAGTATTTT.

This clonotype has more than one count but fewer than ten. CDR3 bases: TGCGCCAGCAGCCAGGGACAGGGGGCGCGTGAAAAACTGTTTTTT. It specifies CASSQGQGAREKLFF. J is TRBJ1-4 and V is TRBV4-1; TRBD1 matches at 12 bases. The CDR3 covers 15 residues. Germline loops: CDR1 MGHRA, CDR2 YSYEKL. V lost 3 bases, J lost 7 bases, and 3 bases stayed unmatched.

This clonotype appeared a few times. J is TRBJ2-4 and V is TRBV27; a possible D gene is TRBD1 (5 bases). Germline CDR1 reads MNHEY; CDR2 reads SMNVEV (reference sequence). The CDR3 consists of 13 residues. Trimming stripped 6 bases from V and 6 bases from J, with 12 bases between. The CDR3 region is CASRGFGANIQYF. DNA for the CDR3: TGTGCCAGCAGAGGGTTTGGGGCAAACATTCAGTACTTC.

The chain employs TRBV7-6 and TRBJ2-1, with D possibly being TRBD1 (5 bases). Germline CDR1 and CDR2: SGHVS and FNYEAQ. The ends were cut back, 7 bases at V and 4 bases at J, with 8 bases in the middle. The CDR3 runs 12 residues. The chain's CDR3 is CASTGRYNEQFF. The CDR3, as DNA: TGTGCCAGCACAGGGCGTTACAATGAGCAGTTCTTC.

The table lists this clonotype with a few counts. The chain combines TRBV20-1 with TRBJ2-1, with D possibly matching TRBD1 (6 bases). The DNA end lines up better with TRBJ2-7; the J call may be wrong. The CDR3 consists of 14 residues. The germline V gene encodes CDR1 DFQATT and CDR2 SNEGSKA (reference sequence). The CDR3 reads CSARQGSPSYEQYF. The CDR3 nucleotides read TGCAGTGCTAGACAGGGGTCCCCATCCTACGAGCAGTACTTC.

Details on this clonotype: A read error is possible here, since a much larger clone lies one base away. The chain carries TRBV10-2 and TRBJ2-5; D ambiguous. The J call is uncertain, as TRBJ2-1 better fits the DNA end. The CDR3 consists of 12 residues. The V gene's germline CDR1 is WSHSY and CDR2 SAAADI. The CDR3 reads CATSSVQETQFF. The CDR3 DNA is TGCGCCACCTCCTCTGTTCAAGAGACCCAGTTCTTC.